This T cell receptor (beta chain) was sequenced for a study of cytomegalovirus exposure and HLA in healthy donors. Study-wide results and caveats: A likely sequencing artifact accounted for one observed cluster of highly shared sequence variants. Of the V segments, some could not be distinguished, including TRBV6-2 and TRBV6-3, and were excluded. One variant, a missense change in DCLRE1C, was linked in a later analysis to TCR beta V- and J-gene trimming.

This clone was seen a few times. Its target is unknown. CDR1 and CDR2 (germline): SGHNT, YYREEE (reference sequence). V was clipped by 7 bases and J by 3 bases, with 11 bases between them. The CDR3 has 13 amino acids. The PCR contained 60 Vbeta and 13 Jbeta primers. The repertoire was sequenced with immunoSEQ multiplex PCR; TCRdb's copy has only in-frame clones and lacks some. The sample records around 130,000 clones, around 82% being singletons. The source of this sequence is a boy younger than 18 in good health and CMV-seronegative. Sequenced material: PBMCs. V is TRBV5-4 and J is TRBJ2-1; D is perhaps TRBD2 (5 bases). The CDR3 loop reads CASSRTDYNEQFF. CDR3 sequence (DNA): TGTGCCAGCTCACGGACTGACTACAATGAGCAGTTCTTC.